These 16 T cell receptor beta chains share one sample of origin, sequenced in a study of cytomegalovirus exposure and HLA in healthy donors. Primers: 60 Vbeta forward and 13 Jbeta reverse. Using immunoSEQ multiplex PCR, the repertoire was profiled, and TCRdb retains in-frame clones only, with some absent. The sample has fewer than 150,000 clones; 60% to 80% are singletons. The sequencing input was PBMCs. Receptors originate from a man aged 50 or older in good health and CMV-seropositive.

The rearrangement uses TRBV19 and TRBJ1-4; TRBD1 might be the D (6 bases). V was shortened by 5 bases and J by 3 bases, with 13 bases between the two germline ends. Per germline, CDR1 LNHDA and CDR2 SQIVND (reference sequence). This CDR3 region has 15 residues. The CDR3 is CASSPGGLPNEKLFF. CDR3 DNA: TGTGCCAGTAGTCCCGGGGGGCTTCCTAATGAAAAACTGTTTTTT. Supplemented by reference TRBV19 and TRBJ1-4, the full variable domain reads DGGITQSPKYLFRKEGQNVTLSCEQNLNHDAMYWYRQDPGQGLRLIYYSQIVNDFQKGDIAEGYSVSREKKESFPLTVTSAQKNPTAFYLCASSPGGLPNEKLFFGSGTQLSVL.

There are a few counts of this clone. V usage is TRBV6-5 and J usage is TRBJ1-4; the D is unclear. Trimming cost V 9 bases and J 3 bases, with 14 bases left between them. Looked up from germline, CDR1 is MNHEY and CDR2 is SVGAGI. The CDR3 sequence is 14 residues long. The CDR3 spells CASRVSLSNEKLFF. For the CDR3, the DNA is TGTGCCAGTAGAGTCTCGCTATCTAATGAAAAACTGTTTTTT.

The chain is built from TRBV2 and TRBJ2-7; 9 positions match TRBD1. Germline CDR1 and CDR2: SNHLY and FYNNEI. The ends lost 3 bases at V and 7 bases at J; junction bases unmatched: 7. The CDR3 contains 14 residues. Written as DNA, the CDR3 is TGTGCCAGCAGTGACTTAGGACAGGGGCGGGAGCAGTACTTC. It encodes CASSDLGQGREQYF.

This clone appeared a few times. The chain employs TRBV29-1 and TRBJ2-5; D is possibly TRBD1 (7 bases). The CDR3 spans 13 residues. Trimming removed 7 bases at V and 1 base at J, with 13 bases between. CDR1 and CDR2 from the germline V gene are SQVTM and ANQGSEA. CDR3 DNA sequence: TGCAGCGGACAGCAGGGGGGCCAAGAGACCCAGTACTTC. This translates into CSGQQGGQETQYF.

The genes are TRBV27 and TRBJ2-7, with unresolved D. CDR1 is MNHEY and CDR2 is SMNVEV in the germline V gene (reference sequence). CDR3 size: 14 residues. With 4 bases removed from V and 1 base from J, the gap between germline ends came to 11 bases. The chain's CDR3 is CASSSIRSSYEQYF. The CDR3 DNA reads TGTGCCAGCAGTTCCATTAGAAGTTCCTACGAGCAGTACTTC.

V is TRBV13 and J is TRBJ2-5; 12 bases match TRBD2. CDR1 is PRHDT, CDR2 FYEKMQ, per germline (reference sequence). CDR3 size: 16 residues. V gave up 4 bases and J gave up 5 bases; unmatched junction bases: 8. This CDR3 is CASSSPSSGRAETQYF. DNA for the CDR3: TGTGCCAGCAGCTCTCCCTCTAGCGGGAGGGCTGAGACCCAGTACTTC.

The chain recombines TRBV23-1 with TRBJ2-1; 8 nucleotides match TRBD1. TRBV23-1 is an open reading frame, and its role is uncertain. The CDR3 loop spans 15 amino acids. Losses at the gene ends were 1 base for V and 3 bases for J; bases not matched to a gene: 2. As DNA, the CDR3 is TGCGCCAGCAGTCAATTTGGACAGGGCTACAATGAGCAGTTCTTC. Encoded protein: CASSQFGQGYNEQFF.

In nucleotides, the CDR3 is TGTGCCAGCAGCTTTCCCCAGTCCTACGAGCAGTACTTC. Its protein product is CASSFPQSYEQYF. The chain links TRBV7-9 to TRBJ2-7, with D unresolved. This CDR3 is built from 13 residues. In germline, CDR1 is SEHNR, CDR2 FQNEAQ (reference sequence). The V gene lost 3 bases and the J gene lost 1 base, with 7 bases spanning the gap.

The J gene is TRBJ2-3, the V gene TRBV7-2; the match to TRBD2 covers 8 bases. The J segment lost 0 bases and the V segment lost 8 bases, leaving 7 bases of the junction unmatched. The CDR3 extends over 15 amino acids. CDR1 is SGHTA, CDR2 FQGNSA, per germline. CDR3 in DNA: TGTGCCAGCTGCCCCCAGCGGGGGAGCACAGATACGCAGTATTTT. Amino acids: CASCPQRGSTDTQYF.

The chain is built from TRBV6-1 and TRBJ2-5; D is undetermined. With 8 bases removed from V and 4 bases from J, the gap between germline ends came to 8 bases. The CDR3 is made up of 11 amino acids. CDR1 and CDR2 from the germline V gene are MNHNS and SASEGT. The CDR3 spells CASGHGETQYF. The CDR3, as DNA: TGTGCCAGCGGGCACGGAGAGACCCAGTACTTC.

This rearrangement joins TRBV2 to TRBJ2-5; D is perhaps TRBD1 (6 bases). The CDR3 has 13 amino acids. Germline V gives CDR1 SNHLY, CDR2 FYNNEI. V lost 5 bases, J lost 5 bases, and 12 bases lay in between. This chain's CDR3 is CASSQTGSETQYF. CDR3 nucleotides: TGTGCCAGCAGTCAAACAGGGTCCGAGACCCAGTACTTC.

This clone was recorded a few times. The CDR3 spells CASSLGSGILYEQYF. The CDR3 DNA sequence: TGTGCCAGCAGCTTAGGATCCGGGATCCTCTACGAGCAGTACTTC. The V and J genes are TRBV11-1 and TRBJ2-7, with D possibly matching TRBD2 (5 bases). CDR1 is SGHAT and CDR2 is FQDESV in the germline V gene (reference sequence). V was clipped by 1 base and J by 3 bases, with 13 bases between them. The CDR3 runs 15 residues.

The chain uses TRBV11-3 and TRBJ2-1, with TRBD2 identical over 9 bases. The germline V gene has CDR1 SGHNT and CDR2 YENEEA. The CDR3 runs to 19 residues. After removal of 1 base from V and 6 bases from J, the junction contained 16 bases not matched to a gene. CDR3 region: CASSLVASGVGSFINEQFF. The CDR3 nucleotides are TGTGCCAGCAGCTTAGTGGCTAGCGGGGTAGGCTCTTTTATCAATGAGCAGTTCTTC.

This clone was observed a few times. The chain couples TRBV11-1 to TRBJ2-1; TRBD2 agrees at 8 bases. This CDR3 has 12 amino acids. Germline assignment: CDR1 SGHAT and CDR2 FQDESV (reference sequence). The V gene end was trimmed by 5 bases and the J gene end by 8 bases; junction bases not matched to a gene: 2. CDR3 in amino acids: CASSLSGDEQFF. In DNA form, the CDR3 reads TGTGCCAGCAGCCTTAGCGGGGATGAGCAGTTCTTC.

V gene TRBV11-2 combines with J gene TRBJ1-4, with D uncertain. Trimming stripped 2 bases from V and 9 bases from J, with 13 bases between. Germline V gene lookup returns CDR1 SGHAT and CDR2 FQNNGV. The CDR3 covers 14 residues. CDR3 protein: CASSLSPADKKLFF. The CDR3 nucleotides read TGTGCCAGCAGCTTATCCCCGGCAGACAAAAAACTGTTTTTT. The full variable domain, its missing parts supplied by reference TRBV11-2 and TRBJ1-4, is EAGVAQSPRYKIIEKRQSVAFWCNPISGHATLYWYQQILGQGPKLLIQFQNNGVVDDSQLPKDRFSAERLKGVDSTLKIQPAKLEDSAVYLCASSLSPADKKLFFGSGTQLSVL.

V gene TRBV19 combines with J gene TRBJ2-1; maybe TRBD1 (6 bases). The germline CDR1 and CDR2 sequences are LNHDA and SQIVND (reference sequence). Deletions cut 3 bases from V and 6 bases from J, with 12 bases between. The CDR3 has 14 residues. Here the CDR3 reads CASSMRDMGNEQFF. The DNA for the CDR3 is TGTGCCAGTAGTATGAGGGACATGGGCAATGAGCAGTTCTTC. Looking up the rest from reference TRBV19 and TRBJ2-1 gives the full variable domain: DGGITQSPKYLFRKEGQNVTLSCEQNLNHDAMYWYRQDPGQGLRLIYYSQIVNDFQKGDIAEGYSVSREKKESFPLTVTSAQKNPTAFYLCASSMRDMGNEQFFGPGTRLTVL.